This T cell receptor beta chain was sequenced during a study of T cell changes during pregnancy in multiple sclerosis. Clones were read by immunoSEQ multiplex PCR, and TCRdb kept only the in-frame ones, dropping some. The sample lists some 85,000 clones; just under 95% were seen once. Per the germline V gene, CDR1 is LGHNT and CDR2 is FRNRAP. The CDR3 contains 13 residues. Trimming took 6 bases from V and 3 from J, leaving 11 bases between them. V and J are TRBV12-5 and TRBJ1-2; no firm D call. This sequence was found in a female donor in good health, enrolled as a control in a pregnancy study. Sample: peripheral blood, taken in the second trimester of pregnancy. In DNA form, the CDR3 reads TGTGCTAGTGGCAACCAGGTAGACTATGGCTACACCTTC. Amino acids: CASGNQVDYGYTF.